This record covers a single T cell receptor beta chain. The clone's antigen remains unknown. No base quality information exists; no much larger clone differs at one position. The same CDR3 can be traced to other DNA sequences in this sample. Using the deep immunoSEQ assay, multiplex PCR amplified TCR CDR3 regions from genomic DNA. Extracted genomic DNA from each cell subset was distributed evenly across all wells of several immunoSEQ 96-well plates, and each plate was treated as a replicate. For sorted subsets, each replicate PCR was loaded with about 0.2 ug genomic DNA, equivalent to 25,000 to 35,000 T cell genomes. The purified libraries were quantified using a Qubit 3.0 fluorometer, sized with a Bioanalyzer 2100, and then quantified again using the KAPA Library Quantification kit. A separate single-read 150-cycle Illumina NextSeq 550 flow cell was used to sequence each immunoSEQ 96-well plate. The paper's processing steps were these. The immunoSEQ output contained only junctional sequences without quality scores, so filtering could not match that applied to full-length reads. To assign V/J genes and CDR3, sequences were annotated using PyIR, a Python wrapper for IgBLAST v1.9, with IMGT germline references. Reads were filtered out if the reads had weak V/J assignments (E-value above 1e-6), no CDR3, stop codons, out-of-frame junctions, or ambiguous translated residues. V3J clonotypes were defined as sequences sharing an identical inferred V gene, J gene, and CDR3 amino acid sequence. To compute the percentage overlap between repertoires, the number of shared unique clonotypes was divided by the size of the smaller repertoire. RTK rarefaction, the Chao1 estimator, and Recon v2.1 estimates of unobserved clonotypes were used to assess repertoire richness. Generation probabilities were computed with OLGA for all TCRbeta clonotypes obtained by the gDNA method from a few donors. Drawn from immuneACCESS, this table holds only the in-frame rearrangements with V and J called that TCRdb kept. Clones are partly lost; checked studies trace under half to an unresolved V gene and leave the rest unexplained. That table gives V, J and clone size, and the DNA gave D and trimming. Recorded for this sample are over a million clones; approximately 70% of them occurred a single time. The ten largest clones represent about 1.5% of the sample.

The sample is drawn from a study of shared clonotypes between healthy human individuals (dated by TCRdb to about 2020). Background for the entire study: A few men and two women, aged 18 to 49 years, made up the cohort. Per donor, three plates each were used for CD4 naive and CD4 memory, two for CD8 naive, and one for CD8 memory. The study deeply sequenced blood TCR repertoires of about five healthy adults to estimate repertoire size and the extent of clonotype sharing between individuals. Libraries were prepared and TCR repertoires were sequenced by different laboratories using diverse techniques, in order to increase sequencing depth and limit assay-specific biases. Per donor, leukapheresis produced somewhere between about 0.85 and 8.9 billion PBMCs.

Results the study describes overall, beyond this receptor: Because the study included only a small number of donors, the genetic and exposure-history diversity represented was limited. Incomplete sequencing was indicated by rarefaction of sorted-subset datasets, despite the large sequencing depth. Naive subsets generally had larger estimated clonotype richness than memory subsets did. When a few donors were compared, the shared fraction of clonotypes was about 5% for naive CD4, 3.5% to 4% for naive CD8, roughly 2.3% for memory CD4, and approximately 0.4% for memory CD8. Sampling was restricted to blood, and TCR repertoires in tissues likely differ from the TCR repertoires found in blood. Compared with non-shared clonotypes, clonotypes shared by all four sorted-subset donors had higher generation probabilities. Pairwise subsampling led to the expectation that sequencing depth would affect the degree of clonotype sharing among donors.

Donors were healthy HIV-negative adults with no recently reported acute infections or vaccinations. Every donor was a Caucasian adult residing in Nashville, Tennessee, USA. CD4+ T cells were enriched through magnetic negative selection, after which naive cells were positively selected on CD45RA and the remaining negative fraction served as the memory subset. After blood collection by leukapheresis, PBMCs were isolated using Ficoll-Histopaque density gradient centrifugation and then cryopreserved in the vapor phase of liquid nitrogen. Analytical flow cytometry was used to check the purity and quantity of each magnetically sorted T cell population. From each sorted fraction, genomic DNA was isolated and quantified by UV absorbance on a Nanodrop 2000c. V loses 7 bases at its end and J loses 1 base; junction bases beyond the gene matches: 6. The germline V gene supplies CDR1 SQVTM and CDR2 ANQGSEA. The CDR3 spans 13 residues, from the cysteine through the phenylalanine. Just the 39-base CDR3 DNA is kept, in frame starting at base 1.

Here the chain combines TRBV29-1 and TRBJ1-2; 7 bases in the junction line up with TRBD1. Sequenced sample: memory CD4+ T cells sorted from blood. The cell subset or site label, as the study defines it: CD45RA-negative fraction. The TCR sequence derives from a man aged 18 to 35 in good health. CDR3 region: CSARTGVNYGYTF. The nucleotide sequence is given as TGCAGCGCCCGGACAGGCGTTAACTATGGCTACACCTTC. Beyond the CDR3, the reference TRBV29-1 and TRBJ1-2 genes provide the residues; the full variable domain reads: SAVISQKPSRDICQRGTSLTIQCQVDSQVTMMFWYRQQPGQSLTLIATANQGSEATYESGFVIDKFPISRPNLTFSTLTVSNMSPEDSSIYLCSARTGVNYGYTFGSGTRLTVV.